The clone carrying this T cell receptor (beta chain) was counted between two and nine times. The CDR3 has 15 amino acids. Germline CDR1 is SEHNR and CDR2 is FQNEAQ (reference sequence). Unmatched junction bases numbered 11, after V lost 5 bases and J lost 5 bases. The sample comes from a study of blood T cells in healthy people across ages. Primers used in a second PCR of about 6 to 11 cycles were a sample-barcoded 5' primer and a J-beta primer mix. TCRdb used MiXCR to reprocess the 5' RACE reads, holding one entry per CDR3 protein. The sample consists of 1.5 million to 2 million distinct CDR3 sequences, around 35% of them appearing once. Donor samples were obtained from healthy Caucasian individuals from Russia, aged about 6 to 90.

Input material: blood. This sequence joins TRBV7-9 and TRBJ2-5; 7 bases are shared with TRBD2. The receptor comes from a woman aged 25 to 39 in good health. This CDR3 reads CASSEGLPVGETQYF. The CDR3, as DNA: TGTGCCAGCAGCGAGGGACTACCGGTGGGGGAGACCCAGTACTTC.